This TCR beta chain was identified during a study of memory CD4+ T cells and cytomegalovirus serostatus (dated by TCRdb to between 2019 and 2020). With respect to the entire study: A total of some 35 healthy Belgian adults, of whom 9 were CMV seropositive and approximately 25 were CMV seronegative, were included in the cohort. The study sequenced CD4+ memory TCRbeta repertoires of a Belgian cohort with known cytomegalovirus serostatus to replicate a published TCR-based CMV serostatus classifier.

CDR1 and CDR2, per the germline V gene (reference sequence), are DFQATT and SNEGSKA. The CDR3 covers 10 residues, taking in both the cysteine and the phenylalanine. This entry keeps only the CDR3 DNA: 30 bases, framed from base 1. V and J lose 5 bases and 3 bases, and a span of 4 bases separates them. Single viable CD3+CD4+CD8-CD45RO+ cells were sorted as memory CD4+ T cells on a FACSAria II. CMV serostatus was assessed using a Roche Elecsys assay, by which serum IgG against CMV pp150, pp28, p38 and p52 was detected. After thawing, total CD4+ T cells were enriched by positive selection with CD4 magnetic microbeads. The samples came from a separate study whose specific focus was interrogating the CD4+ T cell memory repertoire. Peripheral blood mononuclear cells were isolated and cryopreserved following standard operating procedures; serum was stored at -80 °C. CD3-PerCP (BW264/56), CD4-APC (RPA-T4), CD45RO-PE (UCHT1) and CD8-Pacific Orange (3B5) antibodies were used for staining, and non-viable cells were excluded with Sytox blue.

General study outcomes and caveats: The results were read as suggesting that the CMV-associated TCR signature is, for the most part, present in the CD4+ memory repertoire. The original-framework classifier achieved a median bootstrapped AUC of 0.95 with a 95% CI of 0.76-1.00 on the Belgian cohort. For predicting CMV serostatus, the median bootstrapped AUC was about 0.95 using the original framework and approximately 0.9 using a US-trained random forest. Of fewer than 200 previously reported CMV-associated TCRbeta sequences, about 62 appeared in the CD4+ memory repertoires, each in one to five individuals. Only CD4+CD45RO+ memory cells were sequenced, unlike the original study, which covered naive and memory CD4+ and CD8+ populations.

A note on this clone: The target of this receptor is not known. Within one base of it there is no much larger clone, and no base qualities were kept.

The Quick-DNA Microprep Kit was used to extract genomic DNA from the sorted cells. Amplification of TCRbeta DNA was done with the immunoSEQ hsTCRbeta kit, following the protocol from the manufacturer. TCRbeta libraries were sequenced on an Illumina MiSeq instrument. The authors' pipeline ran thus. After out-of-frame sequences were removed, 2,204,828 distinct TCRbeta sequences remained, averaging approximately 72,000 per individual. Each individual was scored by the count of around 160 previously reported CMV-associated TCRbeta sequences and the total productive distinct TCRbeta count. A beta-binomial model was reimplemented in Python, and scikit-learn random forests with default parameters were trained on data from the US cohort. Classifier performance on the Belgian cohort was summarized as median AUC with percentile confidence intervals calculated over 10,000 bootstrap iterations. TCRdb carries this immuneACCESS record with in-frame sequences only. Its versions omit some clonotypes, under half of them owing to an unresolved V gene in the studies checked, with the rest unexplained. V and J calls plus clone size are reproduced from that table; the DNA served to infer D and trimming. This sample is represented by tens of thousands of clones; just over 75% of them were singletons. Roughly 1.9% of the sample lies in the top ten.

The sequenced material came from memory CD4+ T cells from blood. This clonotype was obtained from an adult in good health and CMV-seronegative. This chain is built from TRBV20-1 and TRBJ1-2, with the D gene not confidently named. The sequenced DNA: TGCAGTGCTGCCGACTATGGCTACACCTTC. This sequence encodes CSAADYGYTF.